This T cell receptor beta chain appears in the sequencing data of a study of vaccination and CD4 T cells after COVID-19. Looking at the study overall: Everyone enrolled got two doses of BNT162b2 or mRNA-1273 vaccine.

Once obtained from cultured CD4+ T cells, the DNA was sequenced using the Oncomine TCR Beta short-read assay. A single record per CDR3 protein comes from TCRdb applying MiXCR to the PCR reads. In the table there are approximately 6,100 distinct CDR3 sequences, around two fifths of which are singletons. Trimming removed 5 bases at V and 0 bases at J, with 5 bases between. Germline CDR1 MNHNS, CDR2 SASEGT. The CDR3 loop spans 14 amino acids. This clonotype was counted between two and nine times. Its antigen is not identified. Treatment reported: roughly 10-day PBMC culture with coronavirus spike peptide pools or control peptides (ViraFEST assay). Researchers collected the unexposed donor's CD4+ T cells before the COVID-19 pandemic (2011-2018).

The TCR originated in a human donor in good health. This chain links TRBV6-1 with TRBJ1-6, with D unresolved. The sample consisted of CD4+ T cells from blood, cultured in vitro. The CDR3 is CASSMSSYNSPLHF. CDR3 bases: TGTGCCAGCAGTATGAGCTCCTATAATTCACCCCTCCACTTT.